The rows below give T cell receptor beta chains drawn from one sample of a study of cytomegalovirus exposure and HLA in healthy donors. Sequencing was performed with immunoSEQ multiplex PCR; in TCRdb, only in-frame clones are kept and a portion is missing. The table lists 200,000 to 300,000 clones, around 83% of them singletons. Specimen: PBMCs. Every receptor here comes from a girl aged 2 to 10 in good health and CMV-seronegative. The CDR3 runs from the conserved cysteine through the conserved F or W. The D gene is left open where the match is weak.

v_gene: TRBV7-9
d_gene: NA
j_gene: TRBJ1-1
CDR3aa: CASSLQGWAEAFF

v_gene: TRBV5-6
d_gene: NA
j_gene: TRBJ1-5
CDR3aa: CASSSSGTTSNQPQHF

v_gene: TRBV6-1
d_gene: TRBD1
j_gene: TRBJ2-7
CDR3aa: CASSAAGTGSYEQYF

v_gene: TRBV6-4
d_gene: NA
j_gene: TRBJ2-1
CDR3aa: CASNGGIPPNEQFF

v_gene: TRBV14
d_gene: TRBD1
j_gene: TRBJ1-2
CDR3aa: CASSRTGGAYGYTF

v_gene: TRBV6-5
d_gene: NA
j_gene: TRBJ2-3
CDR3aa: CASSYVTSGTDTQYF

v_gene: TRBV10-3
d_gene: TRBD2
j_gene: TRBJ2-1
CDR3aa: CAISGGGTSSINEQFF

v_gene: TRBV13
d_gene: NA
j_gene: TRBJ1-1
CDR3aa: CASSLGWSEAFF

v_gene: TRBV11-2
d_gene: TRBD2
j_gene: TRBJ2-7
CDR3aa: CASSLLGLYWEQYF

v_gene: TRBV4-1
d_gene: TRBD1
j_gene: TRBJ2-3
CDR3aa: CASSQYDTGEDTQYF

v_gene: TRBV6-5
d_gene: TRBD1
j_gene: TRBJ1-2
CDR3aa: CASSWGTEYGYTF

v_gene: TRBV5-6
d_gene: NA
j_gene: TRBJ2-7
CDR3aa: CASSFTQGSYEQYF

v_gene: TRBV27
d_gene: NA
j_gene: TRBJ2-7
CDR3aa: CASSSMYEQYF

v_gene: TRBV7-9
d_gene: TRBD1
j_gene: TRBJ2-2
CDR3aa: CASSLAWTDRGRAGELFF

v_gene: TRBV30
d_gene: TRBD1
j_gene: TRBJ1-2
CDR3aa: CAWTARPGQDGGYTF